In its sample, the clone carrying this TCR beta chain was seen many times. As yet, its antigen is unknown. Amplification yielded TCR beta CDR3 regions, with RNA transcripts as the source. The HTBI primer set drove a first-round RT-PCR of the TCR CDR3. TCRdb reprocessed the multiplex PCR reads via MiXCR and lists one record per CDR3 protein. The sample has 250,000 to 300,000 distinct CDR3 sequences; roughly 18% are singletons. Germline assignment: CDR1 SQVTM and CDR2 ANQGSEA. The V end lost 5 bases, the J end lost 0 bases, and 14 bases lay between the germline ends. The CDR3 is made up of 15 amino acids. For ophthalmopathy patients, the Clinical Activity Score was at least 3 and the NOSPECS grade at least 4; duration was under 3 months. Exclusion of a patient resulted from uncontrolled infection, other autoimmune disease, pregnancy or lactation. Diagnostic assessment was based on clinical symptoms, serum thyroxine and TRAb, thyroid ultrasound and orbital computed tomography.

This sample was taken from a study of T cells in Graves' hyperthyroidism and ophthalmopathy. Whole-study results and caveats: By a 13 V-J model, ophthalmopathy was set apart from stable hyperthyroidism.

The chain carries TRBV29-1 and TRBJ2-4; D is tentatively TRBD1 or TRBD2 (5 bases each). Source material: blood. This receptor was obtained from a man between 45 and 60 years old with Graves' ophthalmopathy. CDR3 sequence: CSVSDGTLAKNIQYF. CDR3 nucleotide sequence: TGCAGCGTTTCCGACGGGACGCTAGCCAAAAACATTCAGTACTTC.